This TCR beta chain was observed in a study of shared clonotypes between healthy human individuals. About the research overall: The cohort comprised a couple of women and a few men. Their ages spanned 18 to 49 years. Study outcomes and limitations: When compared with the clonotypes that were shared by all four sorted-subset donors, the non-shared clonotypes turned out to have lower generation probabilities. Rarefaction curves obtained for sorted subsets showed sequencing incomplete despite large depth.

Each sorted subset replicate got 200 ng genomic DNA, roughly 33,000 genomes. Sequenced by immunoSEQ multiplex PCR; TCRdb stores in-frame clones only, minus some. The table has millions of clones, 90% to 95% seen once. CDR1 MGHDK and CDR2 SYGVNS come from the germline V gene. The CDR3 is made up of 11 amino acids. Trimming removed 3 bases from V and 7 bases from J, with 6 bases in between. A remark on this clone: Its specificity is not known. Other DNA sequences from this sample encode an identical CDR3 as well.

The receptor was derived from a young man in good health. The gene calls are TRBV25-1 and TRBJ1-2; a weak D match, TRBD1 (6 bases). The sequencing input was naive CD4+ T cells sorted from blood. Stated subset: CD45RA+ positively selected. CDR3 bases: TGTGCCAGCAGTGACAGGGGTGGCTACACCTTC. Encoded protein: CASSDRGGYTF.